The 14 T cell receptor beta chains presented below share a single source sample, sequenced in a study of PD-1 blockade in classical Hodgkin lymphoma (dated by TCRdb to the early 2020s). Library preparation used the immunoSEQ multiplex PCR assay. TCRdb re-hosts the immuneACCESS table, in-frame sequences only. Its copies lack some clones; in the studies checked, an unresolved V gene accounts for under half of them, and the cause for the rest is not known. The sample table lists roughly 18,000 clones, about two thirds of them with a count of one. The leading ten clones occupy 8.3% of the sample. The time point label, read with the paper, signifies: cycle 2 day 1 (C2D1) of nivolumab. Every trial patient had relapsed after autologous stem cell transplantation, and cohorts A, B and C differed in prior brentuximab vedotin exposure. The sample consisted of peripheral blood mononuclear cells (PBMCs), taken before the second cycle of nivolumab. The receptors stem from a human donor with classical Hodgkin lymphoma.

This clone is classed as medium-sized. V and J are TRBV9 and TRBJ2-5; D is ambiguous. Germline V gene sequence: CDR1 SGDLS, CDR2 YYNGEE. The V end was cut by 5 bases, the J end by 5 bases, with 13 bases between. This CDR3 contains 13 residues. DNA for the CDR3: TGTGCCAGCAGTACTCAGCCGGAGGAGACCCAGTACTTC. As protein: CASSTQPEETQYF.

The chain links TRBV29-1 to TRBJ2-6; 9 nucleotides agree with TRBD1. From germline, CDR1 is SQVTM and CDR2 ANQGSEA. The CDR3 covers 17 residues. After removal of 5 bases from V and 0 bases from J, the junction contained 8 bases not matched to a gene. The chain's CDR3 is CSVTRGTGPSGANVLTF. The CDR3 DNA reads TGCAGCGTTACTCGGGGGACAGGGCCCTCTGGGGCCAACGTCCTGACTTTC. The variable domain in full, completed from reference TRBV29-1 and TRBJ2-6, reads SAVISQKPSRDICQRGTSLTIQCQVDSQVTMMFWYRQQPGQSLTLIATANQGSEATYESGFVIDKFPISRPNLTFSTLTVSNMSPEDSSIYLCSVTRGTGPSGANVLTFGAGSRLTVL.

The sample holds one count of this clone. The genes are TRBV30 and TRBJ2-2; TRBD2 might be the D (6 bases). The CDR3 has 13 residues. In germline, CDR1 is GTSNPN, CDR2 SVGIG (reference sequence). The V gene lost 6 bases and the J gene lost 3 bases, with 11 bases spanning the gap. This CDR3 is CACLTRHTGELFF. The CDR3 coding sequence is TGTGCCTGCTTGACTAGACACACCGGGGAGCTGTTTTTT.

The chain links TRBV29-1 to TRBJ1-2; D may be TRBD1 (5 bases). V was clipped by 1 base and J by 6 bases, with 15 bases between them. Germline-derived CDR1 and CDR2 are SQVTM and ANQGSEA. The CDR3 consists of 14 residues. DNA for the CDR3: TGCAGCGTTGAAGGAGGCGGGGCGCGGGATGGCTACACCTTC. Translated, it gives CSVEGGGARDGYTF.

The chain has TRBV5-5 and TRBJ2-3; 13 nucleotides agree with TRBD2. Trimming at V came to 4 bases and at J to 1 base, leaving 9 bases not matched to a gene. This CDR3 has 18 amino acids. CDR1 and CDR2 from the germline V gene are SGHKS and YYEKEE (reference sequence). The CDR3 DNA reads as TGTGCCAGCAGCCTGACTGGACTAGCGGGAGTAGGCACAGATACGCAGTATTTT. Protein: CASSLTGLAGVGTDTQYF.

This clone was recorded only once. At the DNA level, this CDR3 is encoded by other sequences in the same sample as well. The J gene is TRBJ2-7, the V gene TRBV18; 9 bases are shared with TRBD1. The CDR3 covers 15 residues. V shed 3 bases, J shed 5 bases, and the junction held 8 bases outside the gene matches. Per germline, CDR1 KGHSH and CDR2 LQKENI. CDR3 loop: CASSPAGQGGDEQYF. The CDR3 bases are TGTGCCAGCTCACCGGCGGGACAGGGTGGCGACGAGCAGTACTTC.

This chain links TRBV4-2 with TRBJ2-4; 8 nucleotides align to TRBD2. Germline CDR1 and CDR2: LGHNA and YNFKEQ. V was clipped by 5 bases and J by 1 base; unmatched bases: 10. The CDR3 consists of 17 residues. The CDR3 spells CASSAFSGEGAKNIQYF. The CDR3 region has the DNA TGTGCCAGCAGCGCATTTAGCGGGGAGGGGGCCAAAAACATTCAGTACTTC.

The V gene is TRBV2, the J gene TRBJ2-6; D ambiguous. Trimming stripped 4 bases from V and 0 bases from J, with 13 bases between. The V gene's germline CDR1 is SNHLY and CDR2 FYNNEI. This CDR3 is built from 17 residues. The DNA of the CDR3 is TGTGCCAGCAGTGGGATAGAGATCGGCTCTGGGGCCAACGTCCTGACTTTC. It encodes CASSGIEIGSGANVLTF.

Relative to its sample, this clone is medium-sized (0.01 to 0.1%). J is TRBJ1-5 and V is TRBV28; 7 bases line up with TRBD1. This CDR3 contains 18 residues. V lost 1 base and J lost 2; bases outside the gene matches: 11. Germline V gene sequence: CDR1 MDHEN, CDR2 SYDVKM. In nucleotides, the CDR3 is TGTGCCAGCAGTTTATACACAGGGGACGTCTTCGGCAATCAGCCCCAGCATTTT. Translated: CASSLYTGDVFGNQPQHF.

The chain uses TRBV15 and TRBJ2-7; D not resolved. The germline V gene encodes CDR1 LNHNV and CDR2 YYDKDF (reference sequence). This CDR3 region has 13 residues. V lost 0 bases to trimming and J lost 4 bases, with 7 bases between them. In nucleotides, the CDR3 is TGTGCCACCAGCAGAGATCACAGTTACGAGCAGTACTTC. It specifies CATSRDHSYEQYF.

To note about this clone: A junction boundary mismatches the germline segment, possibly from a read error. The chain joins TRBV6-1 to TRBJ2-1; TRBD2 agrees at 8 bases. The CDR3 is 15 residues long. From germline, CDR1 is MNHNS and CDR2 SASEGT. This CDR3 is CASSERGYGRAFKVF. CDR3 nucleotides: TGTGCCAGCAGTGAACGGGGGTACGGGAGGGCCTTTAAGGTCTTC.

This clone has more than one count but fewer than ten. The rearrangement joins TRBV28 to TRBJ2-3; D is unresolved. Trimming left V 3 bases short and J 2 bases short, with 15 bases between. From germline, CDR1 is MDHEN and CDR2 SYDVKM. CDR3 length: 16 amino acids. This chain's CDR3 is CASSFSPYTATDTQYF. The CDR3 DNA sequence: TGTGCCAGCAGTTTTTCGCCGTATACGGCCACAGATACGCAGTATTTT.

This clone was counted between two and nine times. The gene calls are TRBV9 and TRBJ2-3; D possibly corresponds to TRBD2 (5 bases). There are 16 residues in the CDR3. V was clipped by 5 bases and J by 3 bases, with 19 bases between them. The germline V gene has CDR1 SGDLS and CDR2 YYNGEE. CDR3 sequence reads: CASSDGLTGRTDTQYF. CDR3 in DNA: TGTGCCAGCAGTGACGGGTTGACGGGAAGGACAGATACGCAGTATTTT.

In this sample, this clone turned up a few times. The chain is built from TRBV27 and TRBJ1-1; 9 nucleotides match TRBD1. There are 14 residues in the CDR3. V gave up 6 bases and J gave up 5 bases; unmatched junction bases: 7. CDR1 is MNHEY and CDR2 is SMNVEV in the germline V gene (reference sequence). CDR3 protein: CASSPGTGITEAFF. CDR3 DNA: TGTGCCAGCAGCCCTGGGACAGGGATAACTGAAGCTTTCTTT.